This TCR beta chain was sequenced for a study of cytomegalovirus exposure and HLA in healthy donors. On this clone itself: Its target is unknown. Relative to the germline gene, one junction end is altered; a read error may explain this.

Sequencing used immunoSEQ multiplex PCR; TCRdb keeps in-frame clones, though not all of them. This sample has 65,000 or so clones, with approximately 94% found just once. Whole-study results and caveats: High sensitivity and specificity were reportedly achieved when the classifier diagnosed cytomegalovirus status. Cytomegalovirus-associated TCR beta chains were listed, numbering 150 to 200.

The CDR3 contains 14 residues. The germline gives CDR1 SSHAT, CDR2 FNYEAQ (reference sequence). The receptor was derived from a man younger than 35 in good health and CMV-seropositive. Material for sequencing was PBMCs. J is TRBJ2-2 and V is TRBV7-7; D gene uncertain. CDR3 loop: CASSRSRDTGELFF. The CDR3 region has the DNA TGTGCTAGCAGCCGTTCCCGGGACACCGGGGAGCTGTTTTTT.